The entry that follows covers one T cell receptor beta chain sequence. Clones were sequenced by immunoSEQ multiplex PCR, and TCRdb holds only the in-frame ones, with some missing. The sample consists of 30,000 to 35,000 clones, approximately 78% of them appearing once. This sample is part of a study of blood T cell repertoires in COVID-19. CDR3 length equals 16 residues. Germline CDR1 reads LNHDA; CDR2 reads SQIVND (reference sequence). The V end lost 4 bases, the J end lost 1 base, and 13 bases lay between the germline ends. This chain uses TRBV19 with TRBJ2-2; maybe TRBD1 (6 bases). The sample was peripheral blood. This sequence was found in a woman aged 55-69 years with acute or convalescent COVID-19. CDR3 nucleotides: TGTGCCAGTAGTACCCGACAGGTGGGGAACACCGGGGAGCTGTTTTTT. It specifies CASSTRQVGNTGELFF.